Included here is one TCR beta chain sequence, with context. The entry originates in a study of blood T cell repertoires in COVID-19. Produced via immunoSEQ multiplex PCR; TCRdb's table is partial and in-frame only. There are more than 150,000 clones in the sample; roughly 81% occur only once, and around 12% lies in the top ten. This clonotype was obtained from a woman aged 80 or older with COVID-19, enrolled during active disease. Material: peripheral blood.

The CDR3: CASSPPGLAADEQFF. The CDR3 coding sequence is TGTGCCAGCTCACCACCAGGGCTAGCGGCCGATGAGCAGTTCTTC. This chain uses TRBV18 with TRBJ2-1, with 7 bases aligning to TRBD2. The CDR3 sequence is 15 residues long. With V trimmed by 0 bases and J by 8 bases, 7 bases remained unmatched. The germline V gene has CDR1 KGHSH and CDR2 LQKENI.